The present T cell receptor beta chain was sequenced within a study of cytomegalovirus exposure and HLA in healthy donors. Using immunoSEQ multiplex PCR, the repertoire was profiled, and TCRdb retains in-frame clones only, with some absent. In the table there are 150,000 to 200,000 clones, 85% of which are singletons. The sequence was collected from a man younger than 35 in good health and CMV-seropositive. The sequenced sample consisted of PBMCs.

The CDR3 spells CASSLDLTGELFF. The CDR3 nucleotides read TGCGCCAGTAGTCTCGATTTAACCGGGGAGCTGTTTTTT. The chain joins TRBV5-1 to TRBJ2-2, with D unresolved. Germline CDR1 is SGHRS and CDR2 is YFSETQ. Trimming shortened V by 8 bases and J by 5 bases, and 13 bases separated the two germline ends. This CDR3 is 13 amino acids long.